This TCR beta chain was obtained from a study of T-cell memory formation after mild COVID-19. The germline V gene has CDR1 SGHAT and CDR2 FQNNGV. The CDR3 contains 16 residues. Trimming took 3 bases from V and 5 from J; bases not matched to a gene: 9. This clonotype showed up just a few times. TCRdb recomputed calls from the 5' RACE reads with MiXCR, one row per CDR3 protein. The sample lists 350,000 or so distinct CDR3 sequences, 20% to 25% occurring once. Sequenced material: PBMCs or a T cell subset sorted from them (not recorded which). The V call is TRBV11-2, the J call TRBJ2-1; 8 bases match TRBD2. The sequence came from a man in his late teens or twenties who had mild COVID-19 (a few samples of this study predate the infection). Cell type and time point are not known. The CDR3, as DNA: TGTGCCAGCAGCTTTTCATCGGCGGGGGGCCACAATGAGCAGTTCTTC. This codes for CASSFSSAGGHNEQFF. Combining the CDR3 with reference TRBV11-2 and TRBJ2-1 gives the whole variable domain EAGVAQSPRYKIIEKRQSVAFWCNPISGHATLYWYQQILGQGPKLLIQFQNNGVVDDSQLPKDRFSAERLKGVDSTLKIQPAKLEDSAVYLCASSFSSAGGHNEQFFGPGTRLTVL.